This TCR beta chain was sequenced during a study of blood T cell repertoires in COVID-19. Germline CDR1 is LNHDA and CDR2 is SQIVND (reference sequence). The CDR3 spans 14 residues. V was trimmed by 5 bases and J by 4 bases, leaving 9 bases between them. The protocol was immunoSEQ multiplex PCR, while the TCRdb copy is restricted to in-frame clones and leaves out a portion. The sample yields 250,000 or so clones, around nine tenths seen once. This chain connects TRBV19 to TRBJ2-6, with D unclear. The TCR sequence derives from a woman in her 70s with active or convalescent COVID-19. The material sequenced was peripheral blood. In nucleotides, the CDR3 is TGTGCCAGTAGTCAGGATTCAGGGGCCAACGTCCTGACTTTC. This translates into CASSQDSGANVLTF.